The table lists the clone carrying this T cell receptor (beta chain) with many counts. Its antigen is as yet unknown. The data belong to a study of T cell repertoires in cytomegalovirus infection. Background on the study: Both a matching HLA type and CMV infection were indicated by public TCR beta signatures. Findings of the study overall: Pooled public TCR beta family frequency picked out CMV carriers with the relevant HLA.

TCRdb ran MiXCR on the reads and lists one entry per CDR3 protein. The top ten hold around 15% of the sample, which has approximately 1,000,000 distinct CDR3 sequences, around 32% seen once. The V end was cut by 8 bases, the J end by 5 bases, with 16 bases between. CDR1 is SGHTA and CDR2 is FQGNSA in the germline V gene. The CDR3 spans 13 residues. The sequencing here drew on cultured CD8+ T cells from PBMCs, taken from culture after CMV antigen stimulation. This chain joins TRBV7-2 and TRBJ2-7, with D perhaps TRBD1 (5 bases). The receptor was isolated from a human donor in good health (CMV status not recorded). Some clones in this sample may be carry-over from other donors' samples. In DNA, the CDR3 is TGTGCCAGCGCTCGGTCAGGGTCAGACGAGCAGTACTTC. It codes for CASARSGSDEQYF. Complete variable domain (other parts from reference TRBV7-2 and TRBJ2-7): GAGVSQSPSNKVTEKGKDVELRCDPISGHTALYWYRQSLGQGLEFLIYFQGNSAPDKSGLPSDRFSAERTGGSVSTLTIQRTQQEDSAVYLCASARSGSDEQYFGPGTRLTVT.